Reported below is one T cell receptor (beta chain). What it recognizes is unknown. Trimming stripped 3 bases from V and 2 bases from J, with 13 bases between. CDR1 and CDR2 (germline): KGHSH, LQKENI. There are 15 residues in the CDR3. Study-wide results and caveats: Larger-cohort validation covered only one TCR beta V-J rearrangement. Greatest tumor Treg TCR overlap was with tumor naive CD4+ cells.

Full-length variable regions came from constant-region reverse primers plus semi-nested Nested Universal Primer A PCR. One entry per CDR3 protein results from TCRdb running MiXCR on the 5' RACE reads. The sample shows 45,000 to 70,000 distinct CDR3 sequences, 28% of them seen only once. J is TRBJ2-5 and V is TRBV18; tentative D call: TRBD1 (6 bases). The TCR sequence derives from a female donor with breast cancer. Material: tumor-infiltrating memory CD4+ T cells sorted from the breast tumor. Stated subset: memory CD4+ T cells, CD4+CD45RO+CD25-. CDR3 coding DNA: TGTGCCAGCTCACCGGACAGACCCCCTCAAGAGACCCAGTACTTC. It translates to CASSPDRPPQETQYF. Combining the CDR3 with reference TRBV18 and TRBJ2-5 gives the whole variable domain NAGVMQNPRHLVRRRGQEARLRCSPMKGHSHVYWYRQLPEEGLKFMVYLQKENIIDESGMPKERFSAEFPKEGPSILRIQQVVRGDSAAYFCASSPDRPPQETQYFGPGTRLLVL.